The 11 T cell receptor beta chains given below trace back to one sample, sequenced in a study of Ad26.COV2.S vaccination and SARS-CoV-2 variants. As to treatment: approximately 18 received Ad26.COV2.S at low or high dose, single or two shots; about 5 received placebo; per-sample allocation not given. The investigators took samples on day 63 after the first vaccine or placebo injection. Measured with immunoSEQ multiplex PCR; TCRdb has only the in-frame clones, and not every one. Of about 350,000 clones listed, 75% to 90% are singletons. Sequencing used peripheral blood, obtained in a trial of Ad26.COV2.S vaccine versus placebo. The receptors shown here come from a person between 18 and 65 years old who received the Ad26.COV2.S COVID-19 vaccine or a placebo.

The chain employs TRBV27 and TRBJ2-3; no definite D call. This CDR3 region has 14 residues. V lost 3 bases to trimming and J lost 2 bases, with 9 bases between them. The V gene's germline CDR1 is MNHEY and CDR2 SMNVEV (reference sequence). Here the CDR3 reads CASSFRVATDTQYF. The CDR3 nucleotides read TGTGCCAGCAGTTTTAGGGTAGCCACAGATACGCAGTATTTT.

This clone was recorded only once. The chain is built from TRBV5-1 and TRBJ2-7; TRBD1 matches at 10 bases. CDR3 length equals 15 residues. Per germline, CDR1 SGHRS and CDR2 YFSETQ. With V trimmed by 5 bases and J by 5 bases, 10 bases remained unmatched. CDR3 sequence: CASSRIRDRGHEQYF. CDR3 coding DNA: TGCGCCAGCAGTCGCATACGGGACAGGGGCCACGAGCAGTACTTC.

J is TRBJ2-6 and V is TRBV19, with 8 bases matching TRBD1. The CDR3 consists of 17 residues. V was pared by 4 bases and J by 3 bases, with 8 bases of the junction left unmatched. The V gene's germline CDR1 is LNHDA and CDR2 SQIVND (reference sequence). CDR3 residues: CASSRSGGVGGANVLTF. CDR3 nucleotides: TGTGCCAGTAGTAGATCAGGGGGCGTTGGTGGGGCCAACGTCCTGACTTTC.

V usage is TRBV29-1 and J usage is TRBJ1-2, with D possibly being TRBD1 (6 bases). CDR3 size: 12 residues. V lost 4 bases and J 8 bases, leaving 14 bases between the germline ends. Looked up from germline, CDR1 is SQVTM and CDR2 is ANQGSEA. CDR3 loop: CSVVEGVSGYTF. The DNA for the CDR3 is TGCAGCGTTGTAGAGGGGGTCAGCGGCTACACCTTC.

This clone has only a few counts. The chain carries TRBV4-2 and TRBJ2-5; TRBD2 agrees at 11 bases. The V segment lost 0 bases and the J segment 4 bases; nucleotides outside the gene matches: 4. This CDR3 contains 16 residues. The germline V gene encodes CDR1 LGHNA and CDR2 YNFKEQ. The CDR3, as DNA: TGTGCCAGCAGCCAAGATATAGCGGGGGGGCGAGAGACCCAGTACTTC. It translates to CASSQDIAGGRETQYF.

This clone came up once. At one of its ends the junction is not consistent with the germline gene, which may arise from a read error. This sequence joins TRBV15 and TRBJ1-4; possible D gene TRBD1, 6 bases. The CDR3 runs 15 residues. Germline V gene lookup returns CDR1 LNHNV and CDR2 YYDKDF (reference sequence). CDR3: CATSRGGTTNEKLFF. Written as DNA, the CDR3 is TGTGCCACCAGCAGAGGAGGGACAACGAATGAAAAACTGTTTTTT.

This chain joins TRBV5-4 and TRBJ2-7, with D possibly being TRBD2 (5 bases). This CDR3 has 13 amino acids. The V gene's germline CDR1 is SGHNT and CDR2 YYREEE (reference sequence). Trimming pared 0 bases from V and 3 bases from J, leaving 7 bases between. The CDR3 here is CASSLDGNYEQYF. The CDR3 coding sequence is TGTGCCAGCAGCTTGGACGGGAACTACGAGCAGTACTTC.

This chain uses TRBV27 with TRBJ2-7, with 8 positions matching TRBD1. CDR1 is MNHEY, CDR2 SMNVEV, per germline (reference sequence). J lost 5 bases, V lost 2 bases, and 8 bases had no gene match. This CDR3 is 15 amino acids long. The CDR3 here is CASSLRQGASDEQYF. The CDR3 DNA reads as TGTGCCAGCAGTTTAAGGCAGGGGGCGAGTGACGAGCAGTACTTC.

The V call is TRBV9, the J call TRBJ1-5; no firm D call. Germline V gives CDR1 SGDLS, CDR2 YYNGEE. The CDR3 covers 13 residues. V was clipped by 5 bases and J by 0 bases, with 6 bases between them. CDR3 loop: CASSKNSNQPQHF. CDR3 sequence (DNA): TGTGCCAGCAGTAAGAATAGCAATCAGCCCCAGCATTTT.

The V and J genes are TRBV6-5 and TRBJ1-1; D gene ambiguous. Per the germline V gene, CDR1 is MNHEY and CDR2 is SVGAGI. The CDR3 spans 15 residues. Trimming pared 3 bases from V and 1 base from J, leaving 12 bases between. The CDR3 region is CASSYSISANTEAFF. In DNA, the CDR3 is TGTGCCAGCAGTTATAGTATATCAGCGAACACTGAAGCTTTCTTT.

CDR3 DNA sequence: TGTGCCAGTAGTATAGGGACAGGCCTCCCTGAAGCTTTCTTT. It yields the protein CASSIGTGLPEAFF. The genes are TRBV19 and TRBJ1-1, with 7 bases identical to TRBD1. The CDR3 runs 14 residues. Germline values: CDR1 LNHDA, CDR2 SQIVND (reference sequence). The V gene end was trimmed by 1 base and the J gene end by 6 bases; junction bases not matched to a gene: 5.